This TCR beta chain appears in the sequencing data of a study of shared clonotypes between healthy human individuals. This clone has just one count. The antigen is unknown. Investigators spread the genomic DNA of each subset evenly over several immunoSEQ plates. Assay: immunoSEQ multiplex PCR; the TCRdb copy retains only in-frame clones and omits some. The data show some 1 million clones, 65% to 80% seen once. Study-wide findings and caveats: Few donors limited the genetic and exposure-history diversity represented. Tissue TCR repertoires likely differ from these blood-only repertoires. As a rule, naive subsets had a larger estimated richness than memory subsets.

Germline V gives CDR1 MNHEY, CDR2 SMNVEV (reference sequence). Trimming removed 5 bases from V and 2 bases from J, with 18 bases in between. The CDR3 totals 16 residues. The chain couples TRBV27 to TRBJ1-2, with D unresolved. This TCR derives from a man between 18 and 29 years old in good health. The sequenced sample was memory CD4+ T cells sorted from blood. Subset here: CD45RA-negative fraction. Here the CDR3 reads CASSPTPGQTNYGYTF. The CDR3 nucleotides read TGTGCCAGCAGTCCGACGCCGGGCCAAACAAACTATGGCTACACCTTC.